Listed below are T cell receptor beta chains from one sample, sequenced in a study of response to subunit inactivated influenza vaccine. A single record per CDR3 protein comes from TCRdb applying MiXCR to the RT-PCR reads. The table includes 540,000 or so distinct CDR3 sequences, approximately 13% detected once. The source was PBMCs from blood, collected 45 days after vaccination. The source of these receptors is a man between 50 and 59 years old who received an inactivated influenza vaccine. Both conserved end residues are part of each CDR3. The order of the fields is D gene, clone size, V gene, J gene, CDR3 DNA, CDR3 protein. D genes are given only for firm matches. Rows give clone size only sometimes, using once, few, many, or a class for an expanded clone.

>TRBD1|few|TRBV11-2|TRBJ2-1
TGTGCCAGCAGCTTAGGCAGGGGGCGTTTCCATGAGCAGTTCTTC
CASSLGRGRFHEQFF
>NA|NA|TRBV10-3|TRBJ2-7
TGTGCCATCAGCCCCGGGGGTGGGAGCGAGCAGTACTTC
CAISPGGGSEQYF
>TRBD1|few|TRBV20-1|TRBJ2-7
TGCAGTGTGGGACAGGGGGTCTCCTACGAGCAGTACTTC
CSVGQGVSYEQYF
>NA|few|TRBV29-1|TRBJ2-7
TGCAGCGTTGACGAGACTGGGTACGAGCAGTACTTC
CSVDETGYEQYF
>TRBD2|NA|TRBV9|TRBJ2-5
TGTGCCAGCAGCCCCCGGACTAGCGCGGGGGAGACCCAGTACTTC
CASSPRTSAGETQYF
>TRBD1|many|TRBV6-2/TRBV6-3|TRBJ1-6
TGTGCCAGCATCCAAAGGACAGGTTTTGGTTCACCCCTCCACTTT
CASIQRTGFGSPLHF
>NA|few|TRBV7-9|TRBJ2-7
TGTGCCAGCAGCGGGGACTTCACTCGCGAGCAGTACTTC
CASSGDFTREQYF
>NA|few|TRBV5-1|TRBJ1-6
TGCGCCAGCAGCTTGGAGCAGATTAATTCACCCCTCCACTTT
CASSLEQINSPLHF
>NA|many|TRBV5-1|TRBJ1-2
TGCGCCAGCAGCCCCCGCAGCAACTATGGCTACACCTTC
CASSPRSNYGYTF
>NA|NA|TRBV10-3|TRBJ2-7
TGTGCCATCAGTGAGAGGGGGGTTTCGGCCTACGAGCAGTACTTC
CAISERGVSAYEQYF
>TRBD1|few|TRBV7-2|TRBJ1-6
TGTGCCAGCAGGCAGCCGGGACAGGGGATCGATGCCCTCCACTTT
CASRQPGQGIDALHF
>NA|few|TRBV20-1|TRBJ1-2
TGCAGTGCTAGAGATCACACAGGCCTAATCTATGGCTACACCTTC
CSARDHTGLIYGYTF
>NA|few|TRBV20-1|TRBJ2-7
TGCAGTGCAAAGCGGGCAGCATCCTACGGGGAGCAGTACTTC
CSAKRAASYGEQYF
>NA|NA|TRBV21-1|TRBJ2-2
TGTGCCAGCAGCAAAGTTTTAGGGACTAGCGGGTTTCGGGACACCGGGGAGCTGTTTTTT
CASSKVLGTSGFRDTGELFF
>NA|few|TRBV29-1|TRBJ1-2
TGCAGCGTTGAAGGACAGCTTCATGGCTACACCTTC
CSVEGQLHGYTF
>TRBD2|few|TRBV27|TRBJ2-5
TGTGCCAGCAGCCTCCCAGCGGGACGGGCGGAGACCCAGTACTTC
CASSLPAGRAETQYF
>NA|NA|TRBV20-1|TRBJ2-3
TGCAGTGCTAACCCGGACGGTAACCTAGCAGATACGCAGTATTTT
CSANPDGNLADTQYF
>TRBD2|many|TRBV24-1|TRBJ2-1
TGTGCCTCCCAGCTGGGGGGGTCTCACGAGCAGTTCTTC
CASQLGGSHEQFF
>NA|NA|TRBV27|TRBJ2-5
TGTGCCAGCAGACGGGGACCCCCGGAAAGCGAGACCCAGTACTTC
CASRRGPPESETQYF
>NA|NA|TRBV6-1|TRBJ2-2
TGTGCCAGCAGTGAGAGCACGACCGAAAACACCGGGGAGCTGTTTTTT
CASSESTTENTGELFF
>NA|few|TRBV20-1|TRBJ2-7
TGCAGTGCTGGGTTCAGCGGTGAGGTACCCGAGCAGTACTTC
CSAGFSGEVPEQYF
>NA|NA|TRBV20-1|TRBJ2-4
TGCAGTGCTAGAGACCCCGGATATCCCGGACCTGTAGCCAAAAACATTCAGTACTTC
CSARDPGYPGPVAKNIQYF
>NA|NA|TRBV3-1|TRBJ1-1
TGTGCCAGCAGCCCCTTAACGGACACTGAAGCTTTCTTT
CASSPLTDTEAFF
>NA|few|TRBV24-1|TRBJ2-2
TGTGCCACCAGTGATGGAGGGTATACCGGGGAGCTGTTTTTT
CATSDGGYTGELFF
>TRBD2|NA|TRBV20-1|TRBJ2-3
TGCAGTGCTTCCCCGGCTAGCGGGAATACAGATACGCAGTATTTT
CSASPASGNTDTQYF
>NA|NA|TRBV6-2/TRBV6-3|TRBJ2-1
TGTGCCAGCAGTCAGGTAACCTACAATGAGCAGTTCTTC
CASSQVTYNEQFF
>TRBD2|many|TRBV29-1|TRBJ2-5
TGCAGCGTGGGGACTACCCCTGGGGAGACCCAGTACTTC
CSVGTTPGETQYF
>NA|NA|TRBV24-1|TRBJ2-4
TGTGCCACCAGCTGGGGAAACATTCAGTACTTC
CATSWGNIQYF
>TRBD2|NA|TRBV5-1|TRBJ2-5
TGCGCCAGCAGCTTGTTTTCTAGCGGAGGGGAAGAGACCCAGTACTTC
CASSLFSSGGEETQYF
>NA|NA|TRBV20-1|TRBJ1-6
TGCAGTGCTAGTGGGGAGGCGGTAAATAATTCACCCCTCCACTTT
CSASGEAVNNSPLHF
>TRBD1|NA|TRBV27|TRBJ1-4
TGTGCCAGCGGTTCAGGGGGCGGGAATGAAAAACTGTTTTTT
CASGSGGGNEKLFF
>NA|few|TRBV21-1|TRBJ2-7
TGTGCCAGCAGCAACGGACTAGCGGAGGTGGGCCGATACGAGCAGTACTTC
CASSNGLAEVGRYEQYF
>TRBD2|few|TRBV3-1|TRBJ2-7
TGTGCCAGCAGCCAAGGGGGAGGACTAGCGGGAGGGTTGTACGAGCAGTACTTC
CASSQGGGLAGGLYEQYF
>NA|NA|TRBV6-5|TRBJ2-3
TGTGCCAGCAGTTCCCTCGGGACTTCAGATACGCAGTATTTT
CASSSLGTSDTQYF
>NA|few|TRBV4-3|TRBJ2-5
TGCGCCAGCAGCCAGGGTAACTCTAGGGTGGGGGAGACCCAGTACTTC
CASSQGNSRVGETQYF
>TRBD2|NA|TRBV5-1|TRBJ2-7
TGCGCCAGCAGCTTAGTGGCTAGCGGTACCTACGAGCAGTACTTC
CASSLVASGTYEQYF
>NA|NA|TRBV7-2|TRBJ2-7
TGTGCCAGCAGCTTAGTGGGCAGGGCAAACGAGCAGTACTTC
CASSLVGRANEQYF
>NA|many|TRBV7-7|TRBJ2-7
TGTGCTAGCAGCGAGATTGGGAAGACCTACGAGCAGTACTTC
CASSEIGKTYEQYF
>NA|few|TRBV12-3/TRBV12-4|TRBJ2-3
TGTGCCAGCAGGCTTGGGTGGACAGATACGCAGTATTTT
CASRLGWTDTQYF
>NA|few|TRBV28|TRBJ1-1
TGTGCCAGCACCTGGACACCAAGCACTGAAGCTTTCTTT
CASTWTPSTEAFF
>TRBD2|few|TRBV6-2/TRBV6-3|TRBJ2-1
TGTGCCAGCAGCCCGGGACTAGCCACCTACAATGAGCAGTTCTTC
CASSPGLATYNEQFF
>TRBD1|many|TRBV5-1|TRBJ1-2
TGCGCCAGCAGGGGACAGCCTAACTATGGCTACACCTTC
CASRGQPNYGYTF
>TRBD1|many|TRBV9|TRBJ2-7
TGTGCCAGCAGCCCCGGGACAGAATACGAGCAGTACTTC
CASSPGTEYEQYF
>TRBD1|NA|TRBV20-1|TRBJ1-5
TGCAGTGCTACAGACAGGGTGGTAAATCAGCCCCAGCATTTT
CSATDRVVNQPQHF
>TRBD1|NA|TRBV5-1|TRBJ1-6
TGCGCCAGCAGCTTGGCACCGGGACAGGGGAGGACTAATTCACCCCTCCACTTT
CASSLAPGQGRTNSPLHF
>TRBD1|many|TRBV20-1|TRBJ1-4
TGCAGTGCTAGAAGGACAGGGTCTGTTGAAAAACTGTTTTTT
CSARRTGSVEKLFF
>NA|many|TRBV5-1|TRBJ2-7
TGCGCCAGCAGTCTAAACGGGGGCAGCACCTACGAGCAGTACTTC
CASSLNGGSTYEQYF
>TRBD1|many|TRBV24-1|TRBJ2-3
TGTGCCACCAGTGACCCGGATTGGACAGGGGGCCCGAGTACGCAGTATTTT
CATSDPDWTGGPSTQYF
>NA|NA|TRBV6-2/TRBV6-3|TRBJ2-7
TGTGCCAGCACCCACAGCAGCGGCTCCTACGAGCAGTACTTC
CASTHSSGSYEQYF
>TRBD2|NA|TRBV10-3|TRBJ2-7
TGTGCCATCAGCGGCGGGAGAAGTTACGAGCAGTACTTC
CAISGGRSYEQYF
>NA|few|TRBV7-8|TRBJ2-1
TGTGCCAGCAGCTTAGGACGGGACACGTACAATGAGCAGTTCTTC
CASSLGRDTYNEQFF
>NA|few|TRBV6-6|TRBJ1-4
TGTGCCAGCAGTTACCCCGGTGAAAAACTGTTTTTT
CASSYPGEKLFF
>TRBD2|NA|TRBV10-3|TRBJ2-3
TGTGCCATCAGTGACCCACGCGGGACTAGCGGGAAATCAGGGTCCACAGATACGCAGTATTTT
CAISDPRGTSGKSGSTDTQYF
>NA|NA|TRBV6-1|TRBJ1-1
TGTGCCAGCCGCGGGACACGGAACACTGAAGCTTTCTTT
CASRGTRNTEAFF
>NA|NA|TRBV29-1|TRBJ1-5
TGCAGCGTTGTAGATAATAGCAATCAGCCCCAGCATTTT
CSVVDNSNQPQHF
>NA|NA|TRBV27|TRBJ2-7
TGTGCCAGCAGTTTACTCTCCCCGAGACTTTCCTACGAGCAGTACTTC
CASSLLSPRLSYEQYF
>NA|NA|TRBV19|TRBJ1-1
TGTGCCAGTAGCCCTCAGGGAGTGGCGGGTAAAGCTTTCTTT
CASSPQGVAGKAFF
>NA|many|TRBV5-5|TRBJ2-5
TGTGCCAGCAGCTTATCGTGGGGGAGAGGTTCTGGTGAGACCCAGTACTTC
CASSLSWGRGSGETQYF
>TRBD2|few|TRBV4-3|TRBJ2-1
TGCGCCAGCAGCCGGGGTGTCGGGGGGGCCATCTACAATGAGCAGTTCTTC
CASSRGVGGAIYNEQFF
>NA|NA|TRBV2|TRBJ2-2
TGTGCCAGCGCGCTACACTCTGCTCCCGGGGAGCTGTTTTTT
CASALHSAPGELFF